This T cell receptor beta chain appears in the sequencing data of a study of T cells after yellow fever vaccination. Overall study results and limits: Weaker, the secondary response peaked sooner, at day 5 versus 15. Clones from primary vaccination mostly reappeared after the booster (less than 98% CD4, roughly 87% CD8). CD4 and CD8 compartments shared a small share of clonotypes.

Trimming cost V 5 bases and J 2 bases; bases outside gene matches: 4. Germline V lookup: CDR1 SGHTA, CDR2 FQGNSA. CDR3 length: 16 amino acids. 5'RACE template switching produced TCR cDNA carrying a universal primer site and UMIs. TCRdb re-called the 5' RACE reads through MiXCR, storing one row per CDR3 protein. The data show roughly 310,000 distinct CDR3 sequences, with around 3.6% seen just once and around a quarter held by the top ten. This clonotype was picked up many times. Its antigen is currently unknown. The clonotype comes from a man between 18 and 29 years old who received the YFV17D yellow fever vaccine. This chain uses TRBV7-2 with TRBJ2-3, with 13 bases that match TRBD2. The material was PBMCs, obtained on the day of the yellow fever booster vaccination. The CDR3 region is CASSPLAGGTTDTQYF. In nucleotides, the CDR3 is TGTGCCAGCAGCCCACTAGCGGGGGGGACCACAGATACGCAGTATTTT.